The next 3 T cell receptor beta chains were all read from a single sample in a study of T-cell memory formation after mild COVID-19. TCRdb redid the calling of the 5' RACE reads with MiXCR, one entry per CDR3 protein. In the table there are 400,000 to 500,000 distinct CDR3 sequences, around 20% of which are singletons. Material for sequencing was PBMCs or a T cell subset sorted from them (not recorded which). The source is an adult woman who had mild COVID-19 (a few samples of this study predate the infection). Cell type and time point are not known.

This chain links TRBV4-1 with TRBJ2-5; 7 bases are a match to TRBD1. J gave up 1 base and V 1 base, and 0 bases lay outside the gene matches. The germline CDR1 and CDR2 sequences are MGHRA and YSYEKL. This CDR3 contains 14 residues. The CDR3 spells CASSQGDSQETQYF. DNA of the CDR3: TGCGCCAGCAGCCAAGGGGACAGCCAAGAGACCCAGTACTTC.

The V gene is TRBV6-2 or TRBV6-3, the J gene TRBJ2-7; 8 nucleotides match TRBD1. Germline values: CDR1 MNHEY, CDR2 SVGEGT. After removal of 3 bases from V and 4 bases from J, the junction contained 5 bases not matched to a gene. The length of the CDR3 is 14 residues. The CDR3 DNA follows: TGTGCCAGCAGTTATAGGAGACAGGGGTACGAGCAGTACTTC. Its translation: CASSYRRQGYEQYF.

The CDR3 loop reads CASRYTGTDGYTF. The DNA of the CDR3 is TGTGCCAGCAGATATACAGGGACGGATGGCTACACCTTC. The chain combines TRBV12-3 or TRBV12-4 with TRBJ1-2; tentatively, D is TRBD1 (6 bases). The V end was cut by 6 bases, the J end by 6 bases, with 14 bases between. This CDR3 comprises 13 residues.